A single sample is the source of the 20 T cell receptor beta chains below, sequenced in a study of shared clonotypes between healthy human individuals. Repertoires were generated with immunoSEQ multiplex PCR, while TCRdb's copy carries only in-frame clones and drops some. This sample has a few million clones, with approximately 93% found just once. Sequences were obtained from naive CD4+ T cells from PBMCs. The subset is: CD45RA+ positively selected. All receptors derive from a man aged 18 to 30 in good health. Some clones in this sample may be carry-over from other donors' samples.

This clone occurred once. This chain joins TRBV7-7 and TRBJ2-1; D not certain. The CDR3 has 15 residues. V lost 5 bases to trimming and J lost 7 bases, with 18 bases between them. CDR1 and CDR2 (germline): SSHAT, FNYEAQ (reference sequence). The CDR3 DNA reads as TGTGCCAGCAGCCCAAGCTTTACCACGAAAAATGAGCAGTTCTTC. Amino acid sequence: CASSPSFTTKNEQFF.

J is TRBJ1-1 and V is TRBV5-1; D gene ambiguous. V was clipped by 0 bases and J by 1 base, with 7 bases between them. CDR3 size: 14 residues. CDR1 is SGHRS and CDR2 is YFSETQ in the germline V gene. This CDR3 reads CASSLEHGNTEAFF. The CDR3 region has the DNA TGCGCCAGCAGCTTGGAACACGGGAACACTGAAGCTTTCTTT. Complete variable domain (other parts from reference TRBV5-1 and TRBJ1-1): KAGVTQTPRYLIKTRGQQVTLSCSPISGHRSVSWYQQTPGQGLQFLFEYFSETQRNKGNFPGRFSGRQFSNSRSEMNVSTLELGDSALYLCASSLEHGNTEAFFGQGTRLTVV.

The chain has TRBV19 and TRBJ1-4; tentatively, D is TRBD1 (5 bases). The CDR3 totals 15 residues. With 5 bases removed from V and 11 bases from J, the gap between germline ends came to 21 bases. The germline CDR1 and CDR2 sequences are LNHDA and SQIVND (reference sequence). In DNA, the CDR3 is TGTGCCAGTAGTCCCACCGACGGGGCTGAGGGGAAACTGTTTTTT. It translates to CASSPTDGAEGKLFF.

Of note for this clone: Distinct nucleotide sequences in the sample also encode this CDR3. V is TRBV7-3 and J is TRBJ1-1; D might be TRBD1 (6 bases). Trimming stripped 2 bases from V and 4 bases from J, with 11 bases between. From germline, CDR1 is SGHTA and CDR2 FQGTGA. The length of the CDR3 is 14 residues. In DNA form, the CDR3 reads TGTGCCAGCAGCTTACAGGGGAAGGGCACTGAAGCTTTCTTT. It translates to CASSLQGKGTEAFF.

A word on this clone: The same CDR3 is also encoded by other DNA sequences in this sample. The rearrangement joins TRBV7-3 to TRBJ2-5; 8 bases are a match to TRBD2. The germline gives CDR1 SGHTA, CDR2 FQGTGA. V gave up 2 bases and J gave up 2 bases; unmatched junction bases: 4. The CDR3 is 15 amino acids. CDR3 nucleotides: TGTGCCAGCAGCTTAGGTAGCGGGGTACAAGAGACCCAGTACTTC. The encoded protein is CASSLGSGVQETQYF. Full variable domain (remainder filled in from reference TRBV7-3 and TRBJ2-5): GAGVSQTPSNKVTEKGKYVELRCDPISGHTALYWYRQSLGQGPEFLIYFQGTGAADDSGLPNDRFFAVRPEGSVSTLKIQRTERGDSAVYLCASSLGSGVQETQYFGPGTRLLVL.

J is TRBJ2-7 and V is TRBV11-2, with D uncertain. The V and J ends lost 3 bases and 7 bases respectively, with 13 bases between them. Per germline, CDR1 SGHAT and CDR2 FQNNGV. The CDR3 spans 13 residues. The CDR3 loop is CASSFWPLEEQYF. CDR3 nucleotides: TGTGCCAGCAGCTTTTGGCCCCTCGAGGAGCAGTACTTC.

This clone was recorded a few times. The chain couples TRBV6-5 to TRBJ1-2; D is undetermined. This CDR3 has 12 residues. The germline V gene has CDR1 MNHEY and CDR2 SVGAGI. Trimming removed 4 bases at V and 8 bases at J, with 11 bases between. CDR3 in amino acids: CASSSGALGYTF. The CDR3 nucleotides are TGTGCCAGCAGTTCAGGTGCCCTCGGCTACACCTTC.

The chain joins TRBV30 to TRBJ1-6; D remains ambiguous. The germline CDR1 and CDR2 sequences are GTSNPN and SVGIG (reference sequence). The V end lost 2 bases, the J end lost 6 bases, and 11 bases lay between the germline ends. The CDR3 has 14 residues. The CDR3 DNA sequence: TGTGCCTGGAGTTTGAGGCGAAGTAATTCACCCCTCCACTTT. Translation gives CAWSLRRSNSPLHF.

This chain connects TRBV10-2 to TRBJ2-1; the D gene is possibly TRBD2 (5 bases). Deletions cut 6 bases from V and 4 bases from J, with 10 bases between. The CDR3 consists of 13 residues. CDR1 WSHSY and CDR2 SAAADI come from the germline V gene. CDR3 bases: TGCGCCAGCAGAGCAACTAGATACAATGAGCAGTTCTTC. Its protein is CASRATRYNEQFF.

In its sample, this clone was seen once. The chain couples TRBV6-5 to TRBJ2-5, with TRBD1 matching over 9 bases. This CDR3 contains 14 residues. V shed 6 bases and J 4 bases; nucleotides not matched to a gene: 6. In germline, CDR1 is MNHEY, CDR2 SVGAGI. CDR3 sequence reads: CASSKTGGPETQYF. In DNA, the CDR3 is TGTGCCAGCAGCAAAACAGGGGGCCCAGAGACCCAGTACTTC.

The rearrangement uses TRBV9 and TRBJ2-2, with 13 bases lining up with TRBD2. Losses at the gene ends were 3 bases for V and 0 bases for J; bases not matched to a gene: 8. The CDR3 runs 19 residues. CDR1 is SGDLS and CDR2 is YYNGEE in the germline V gene. The CDR3 region is CASSGRPGTSGTNTGELFF. The CDR3 nucleotides are TGTGCCAGCAGCGGGAGACCCGGGACTAGCGGGACGAACACCGGGGAGCTGTTTTTT. Supplemented by reference TRBV9 and TRBJ2-2, the full variable domain reads DSGVTQTPKHLITATGQRVTLRCSPRSGDLSVYWYQQSLDQGLQFLIQYYNGEERAKGNILERFSAQQFPDLHSELNLSSLELGDSALYFCASSGRPGTSGTNTGELFFGEGSRLTVL.

The chain couples TRBV7-3 to TRBJ2-7; 7 nucleotides line up with TRBD1. The CDR3 has 14 amino acids. Trimming at V came to 5 bases and at J to 3 bases, leaving 7 bases not matched to a gene. Looked up from germline, CDR1 is SGHTA and CDR2 is FQGTGA. The CDR3 sequence is CASSPYPGGYEQYF. The CDR3 nucleotides read TGTGCCAGCAGCCCGTACCCAGGGGGCTACGAGCAGTACTTC.

As for this clone: Other DNA sequences in the same sample also yield this CDR3. The chain combines TRBV27 with TRBJ1-1; no clear D gene. The CDR3 length is 15 residues. CDR1 and CDR2 (germline): MNHEY, SMNVEV (reference sequence). The V end lost 2 bases, the J end lost 0 bases, and 10 bases lay between the germline ends. The CDR3 DNA is TGTGCCAGCAGTTTAGGGAGGGCAATGAACACTGAAGCTTTCTTT. It is translated as CASSLGRAMNTEAFF.

The CDR3 nucleotides are TGCGCCAGCAGGCGGAGTAGCGACGGAGGCACAGATACGCAGTATTTT. Translation gives CASRRSSDGGTDTQYF. The rearrangement links TRBV5-1 to TRBJ2-3; the D gene is possibly TRBD2 (5 bases). From germline, CDR1 is SGHRS and CDR2 YFSETQ. The CDR3 contains 16 residues. V lost 5 bases to trimming and J lost 1 base, with 17 bases between them.

This sequence joins TRBV7-8 and TRBJ1-2; 8 bases line up with TRBD1. This CDR3 region has 13 residues. Per the germline V gene, CDR1 is SGHVS and CDR2 is FQNEAQ. Trimming cost V 1 base and J 11 bases; bases outside gene matches: 6. CDR3 DNA: TGTGCCAGCAGCTTAGGAGGACAGGGACGATACACCTTC. It is translated as CASSLGGQGRYTF.

This CDR3 reads CASSGGQGGHNEQFF. The CDR3 DNA sequence: TGTGCCAGCAGCGGGGGGCAGGGAGGCCACAATGAGCAGTTCTTC. V usage is TRBV6-1 and J usage is TRBJ2-1, with TRBD2 as a possible D gene (7 bases). The CDR3 has 15 residues. V lost 6 bases and J 5 bases, leaving 17 bases between the germline ends. Per the germline V gene, CDR1 is MNHNS and CDR2 is SASEGT.

The rearrangement links TRBV7-2 to TRBJ2-7, with 8 bases aligning to TRBD2. This CDR3 spans 13 amino acids. Germline lookup yields CDR1 SGHTA and CDR2 FQGNSA. The J segment lost 5 bases and the V segment lost 4 bases, leaving 4 bases of the junction unmatched. The CDR3 here is CASSYIAGNEQYF. CDR3 DNA: TGTGCCAGCAGCTACATAGCGGGAAACGAGCAGTACTTC.

The chain couples TRBV12-5 to TRBJ2-7; TRBD1 matches at 7 bases. V trimming: 6 bases; J trimming: 5 bases; junction bases outside the gene matches: 16. CDR3 length: 16 residues. Germline CDR1 and CDR2: LGHNT and FRNRAP. The CDR3, as DNA: TGTGCTAGTGGCTTCAACAGGGGTGGGATTTTGGACGAGCAGTACTTC. This translates into CASGFNRGGILDEQYF.

V is TRBV4-2 and J is TRBJ2-4; TRBD2 agrees at 7 bases. CDR3 length: 14 residues. Trimming cost V 4 bases and J 7 bases; bases outside gene matches: 7. The germline CDR1 and CDR2 sequences are LGHNA and YNFKEQ. DNA of the CDR3: TGTGCCAGCAGCCCCGTTCTAGCGGACAACATTCAGTACTTC. It yields the protein CASSPVLADNIQYF.

The chain combines TRBV28 with TRBJ2-7; possible D gene TRBD1, 5 bases. CDR3 length: 14 residues. Trimming removed 5 bases at V and 2 bases at J, with 13 bases between. The V gene's germline CDR1 is MDHEN and CDR2 SYDVKM. This chain's CDR3 is CASSLREKTYEQYF. As DNA, the CDR3 is TGTGCCAGCAGTCTCAGGGAAAAGACCTACGAGCAGTACTTC.